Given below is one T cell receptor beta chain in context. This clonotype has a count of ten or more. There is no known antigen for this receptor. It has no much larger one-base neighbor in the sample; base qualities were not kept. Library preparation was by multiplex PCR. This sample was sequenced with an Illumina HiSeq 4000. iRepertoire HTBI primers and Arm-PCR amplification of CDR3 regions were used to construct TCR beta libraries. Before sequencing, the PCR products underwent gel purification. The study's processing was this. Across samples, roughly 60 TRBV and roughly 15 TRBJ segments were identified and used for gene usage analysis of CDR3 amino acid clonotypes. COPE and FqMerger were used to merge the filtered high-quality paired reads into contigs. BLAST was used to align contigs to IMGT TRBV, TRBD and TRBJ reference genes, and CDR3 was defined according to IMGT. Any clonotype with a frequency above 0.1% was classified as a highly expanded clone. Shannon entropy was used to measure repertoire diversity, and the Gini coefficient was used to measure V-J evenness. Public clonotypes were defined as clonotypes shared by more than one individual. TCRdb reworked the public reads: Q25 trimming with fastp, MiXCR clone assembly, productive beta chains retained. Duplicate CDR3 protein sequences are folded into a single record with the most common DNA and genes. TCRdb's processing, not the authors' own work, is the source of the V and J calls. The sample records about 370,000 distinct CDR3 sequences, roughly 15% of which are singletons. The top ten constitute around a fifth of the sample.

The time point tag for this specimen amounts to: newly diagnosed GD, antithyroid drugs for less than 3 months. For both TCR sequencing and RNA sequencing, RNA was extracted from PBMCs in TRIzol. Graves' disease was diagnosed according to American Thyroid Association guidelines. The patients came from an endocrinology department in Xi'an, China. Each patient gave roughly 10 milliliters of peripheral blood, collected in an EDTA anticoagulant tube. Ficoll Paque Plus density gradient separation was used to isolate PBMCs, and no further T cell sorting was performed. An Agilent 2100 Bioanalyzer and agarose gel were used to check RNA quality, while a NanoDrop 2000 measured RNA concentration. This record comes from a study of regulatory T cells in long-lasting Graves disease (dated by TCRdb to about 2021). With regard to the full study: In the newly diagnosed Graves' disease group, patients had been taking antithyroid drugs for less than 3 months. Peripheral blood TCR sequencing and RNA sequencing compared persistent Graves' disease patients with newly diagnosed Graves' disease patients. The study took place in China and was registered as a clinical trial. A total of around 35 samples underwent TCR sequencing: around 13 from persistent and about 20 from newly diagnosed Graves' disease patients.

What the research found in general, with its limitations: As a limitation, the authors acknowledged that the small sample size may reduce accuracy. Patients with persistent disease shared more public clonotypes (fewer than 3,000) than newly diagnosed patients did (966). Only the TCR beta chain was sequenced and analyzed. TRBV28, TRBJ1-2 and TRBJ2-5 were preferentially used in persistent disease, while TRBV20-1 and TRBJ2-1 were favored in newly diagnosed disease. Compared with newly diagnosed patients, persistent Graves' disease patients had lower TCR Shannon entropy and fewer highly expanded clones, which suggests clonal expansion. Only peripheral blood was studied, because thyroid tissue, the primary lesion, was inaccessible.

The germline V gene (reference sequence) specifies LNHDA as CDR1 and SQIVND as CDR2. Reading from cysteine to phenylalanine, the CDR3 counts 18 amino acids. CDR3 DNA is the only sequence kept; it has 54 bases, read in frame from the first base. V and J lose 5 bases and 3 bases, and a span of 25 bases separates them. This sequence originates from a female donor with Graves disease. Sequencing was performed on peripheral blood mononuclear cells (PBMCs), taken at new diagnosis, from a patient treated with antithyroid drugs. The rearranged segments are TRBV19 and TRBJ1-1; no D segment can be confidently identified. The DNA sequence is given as TGTGCCAGTAGTCTCGACCACGAAGGCGGCCTGAGGGACACTGAAGCTTTCTTT. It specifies CASSLDHEGGLRDTEAFF. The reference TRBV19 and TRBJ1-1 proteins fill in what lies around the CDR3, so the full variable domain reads DGGITQSPKYLFRKEGQNVTLSCEQNLNHDAMYWYRQDPGQGLRLIYYSQIVNDFQKGDIAEGYSVSREKKESFPLTVTSAQKNPTAFYLCASSLDHEGGLRDTEAFFGQGTRLTVV.